This T cell receptor beta chain was observed in a study of T cells in localized non-small cell lung cancer. Study results and limitations: Uninvolved adjacent lung had higher T cell clonality than tumor and all other tissues. Adjacent lung tissue had a median about 57 of the top 100 clones found in the tumor. Longer survival (overall) was linked to higher T cell density in blood.

Clones were read by immunoSEQ multiplex PCR, and TCRdb kept only the in-frame ones, dropping some. Of around 33,000 clones listed, around 88% are singletons. Worth noting for this clone: Its specificity is unknown.

The sequencing here drew on peripheral blood, taken before any cancer treatment. The TCR originated in a woman between 35 and 70 years old with stage I lung adenocarcinoma.

CDR3 nucleotides: TGTGCCAGCAGTGCCAGGTCGGGGGCGCTTTTAGAACAGCCCCAGCATTTT. Protein product: CASSARSGALLEQPQHF. The chain has TRBV27 and TRBJ1-5, with D possibly matching TRBD1 (6 bases). V gave up 5 bases and J gave up 7 bases, with 24 bases separating them. Germline CDR1 is MNHEY and CDR2 is SMNVEV (reference sequence). CDR3 size: 17 residues.